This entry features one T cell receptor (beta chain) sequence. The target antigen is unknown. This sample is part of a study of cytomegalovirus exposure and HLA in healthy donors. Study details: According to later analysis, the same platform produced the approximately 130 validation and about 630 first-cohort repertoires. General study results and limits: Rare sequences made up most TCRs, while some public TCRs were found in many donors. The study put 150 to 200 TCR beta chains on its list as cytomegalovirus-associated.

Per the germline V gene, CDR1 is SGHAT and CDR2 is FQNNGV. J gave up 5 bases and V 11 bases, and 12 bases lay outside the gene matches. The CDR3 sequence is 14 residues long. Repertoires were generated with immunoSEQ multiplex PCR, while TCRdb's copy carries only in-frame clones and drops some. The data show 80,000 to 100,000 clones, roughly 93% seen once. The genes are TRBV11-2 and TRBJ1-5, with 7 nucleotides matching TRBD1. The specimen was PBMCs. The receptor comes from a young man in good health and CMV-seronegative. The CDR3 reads CAGDGRGPDQPQHF. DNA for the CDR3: TGTGCCGGAGACGGTAGGGGGCCGGATCAGCCCCAGCATTTT. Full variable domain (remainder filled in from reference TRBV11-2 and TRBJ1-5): EAGVAQSPRYKIIEKRQSVAFWCNPISGHATLYWYQQILGQGPKLLIQFQNNGVVDDSQLPKDRFSAERLKGVDSTLKIQPAKLEDSAVYLCAGDGRGPDQPQHFGDGTRLSIL.